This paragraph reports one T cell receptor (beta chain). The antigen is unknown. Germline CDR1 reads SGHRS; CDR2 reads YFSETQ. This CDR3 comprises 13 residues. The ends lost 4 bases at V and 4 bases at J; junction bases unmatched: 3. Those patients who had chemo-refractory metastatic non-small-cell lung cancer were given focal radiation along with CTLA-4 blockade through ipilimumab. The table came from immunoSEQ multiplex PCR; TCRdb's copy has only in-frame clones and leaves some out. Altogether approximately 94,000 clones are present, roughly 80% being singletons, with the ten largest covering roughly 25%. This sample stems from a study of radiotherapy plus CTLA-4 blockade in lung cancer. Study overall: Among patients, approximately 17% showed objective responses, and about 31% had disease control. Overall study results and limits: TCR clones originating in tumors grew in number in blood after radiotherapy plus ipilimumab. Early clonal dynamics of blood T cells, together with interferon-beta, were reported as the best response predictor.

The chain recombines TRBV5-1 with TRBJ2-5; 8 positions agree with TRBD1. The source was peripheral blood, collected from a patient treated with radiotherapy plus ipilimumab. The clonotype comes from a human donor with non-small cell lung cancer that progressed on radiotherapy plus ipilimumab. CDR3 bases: TGCGCCAGCAGCCAGGGGGCTCGAGAGACCCAGTACTTC. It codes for CASSQGARETQYF.